The 16 T cell receptor beta chains below all came from one sample that was sequenced in a study of cytomegalovirus exposure and HLA in healthy donors (TCRdb year 2017). Library generation was performed with the immunoSEQ multiplex PCR assay. For the multiplex PCR, a mixture combining 60 forward primers for TCR Vbeta segments and 13 reverse primers for TCR Jbeta segments was used. TCRdb carries this immuneACCESS record with in-frame sequences only. Its versions omit some clonotypes, under half of them owing to an unresolved V gene in the studies checked, with the rest unexplained. Here the sample has roughly 130,000 clones; around three quarters occur a single time. 5.3% of the sample belongs to the ten largest clones. Sequencing used PBMCs. The receptor source for this set is a man aged 25-45 years in good health and CMV-seronegative.

This chain links TRBV7-2 with TRBJ2-3; 12 bases agree with TRBD2. The germline gives CDR1 SGHTA, CDR2 FQGNSA. J was trimmed by 4 bases and V by 5 bases; bases with no gene match: 4. The CDR3 extends over 15 amino acids. This CDR3 is CASSRLAGVADTQYF. CDR3 coding DNA: TGTGCCAGCAGCCGACTAGCGGGAGTAGCAGATACGCAGTATTTT.

This clone has just one count. The genes are TRBV5-1 and TRBJ1-4, with TRBD1 as a possible D gene (6 bases). Trimming shortened V by 4 bases and J by 3 bases, and 10 bases separated the two germline ends. Germline lookup yields CDR1 SGHRS and CDR2 YFSETQ. This CDR3 comprises 14 residues. CDR3 nucleotide sequence: TGCGCCAGCAGCCCACAGGGTTCTAATGAAAAACTGTTTTTT. It codes for CASSPQGSNEKLFF.

The genes are TRBV6-5 and TRBJ2-7, with 8 bases lining up with TRBD1. V was pared by 5 bases and J by 5 bases, with 5 bases of the junction left unmatched. This CDR3 has 13 residues. The germline CDR1 and CDR2 sequences are MNHEY and SVGAGI. CDR3 nucleotides: TGTGCCAGCAGTCGGACAGGGCCCCACGAGCAGTACTTC. The encoded protein is CASSRTGPHEQYF.

The chain has TRBV28 and TRBJ2-5, with D perhaps matching TRBD2 (5 bases). The V end lost 5 bases, the J end lost 0 bases, and 10 bases lay between the germline ends. The germline CDR1 and CDR2 sequences are MDHEN and SYDVKM. The CDR3 is made up of 14 amino acids. The CDR3 bases are TGTGCCAGCAGTCCTCCGGGGTACCAAGAGACCCAGTACTTC. Protein sequence: CASSPPGYQETQYF.

This chain links TRBV25-1 with TRBJ1-4, with D possibly matching TRBD1 (6 bases). Trimming took off 8 bases at V and 6 bases at J, with 22 bases between the two ends. Per germline, CDR1 MGHDK and CDR2 SYGVNS. CDR3 length equals 16 residues. As DNA, the CDR3 is TGTGCCAGCGGGGCCAGCTCCACAGGGTTACATGAAAAACTGTTTTTT. The encoded protein is CASGASSTGLHEKLFF.

DNA for the CDR3: TGTGCCAGTACCCCGTCAGCGACAGATAGCAATCAGCCCCAGCATTTT. Translated: CASTPSATDSNQPQHF. The V and J genes are TRBV19 and TRBJ1-5, with D possibly being TRBD1 (5 bases). The V gene's germline CDR1 is LNHDA and CDR2 SQIVND (reference sequence). The CDR3 covers 16 residues. With 7 bases removed from V and 0 bases from J, the gap between germline ends came to 16 bases. Using reference TRBV19 and TRBJ1-5 for the parts outside the CDR3, the full variable domain is DGGITQSPKYLFRKEGQNVTLSCEQNLNHDAMYWYRQDPGQGLRLIYYSQIVNDFQKGDIAEGYSVSREKKESFPLTVTSAQKNPTAFYLCASTPSATDSNQPQHFGDGTRLSIL.

This clone has more than one count but fewer than ten. The chain is built from TRBV13 and TRBJ2-7; a possible D gene is TRBD1 (5 bases). The CDR3 runs 12 residues. Trimming pared 6 bases from V and 4 bases from J, leaving 10 bases between. Per germline, CDR1 PRHDT and CDR2 FYEKMQ (reference sequence). The CDR3 DNA is TGTGCCAGCAGTCAAACAGGTTACGAGCAGTACTTC. Protein sequence: CASSQTGYEQYF.

Details on this clone: The junction and the germline gene differ at one end; a read error may be behind it. The chain has TRBV7-7 and TRBJ2-7; tentatively, D is TRBD1 (6 bases). CDR1 and CDR2 from the germline V gene are SSHAT and FNYEAQ (reference sequence). This CDR3 comprises 13 residues. CDR3: CASSPSTGYEQYF. As DNA, the CDR3 is TGTGCTAGCAGCCCCTCAACAGGGTACGAGCAGTACTTC.

The V and J genes are TRBV15 and TRBJ2-7; D gene uncertain. V shed 1 base and J shed 7 bases, with 8 bases lying between them. Germline CDR1 is LNHNV and CDR2 is YYDKDF (reference sequence). CDR3 length equals 12 residues. DNA of the CDR3: TGTGCCACCAGCAGAGTGGGCGAAGAGCAGTACTTC. The encoded protein is CATSRVGEEQYF.

V usage is TRBV6-5 and J usage is TRBJ2-7; 10 bases fit TRBD2. V trimming: 0 bases; J trimming: 5 bases; junction bases outside the gene matches: 4. From germline, CDR1 is MNHEY and CDR2 SVGAGI. This CDR3 contains 15 residues. CDR3 protein: CASSYSGAGGDEQYF. The CDR3 DNA reads as TGTGCCAGCAGTTACTCAGGAGCGGGAGGGGACGAGCAGTACTTC.

The V call is TRBV7-9, the J call TRBJ1-6; TRBD1 is a possible D gene (5 bases). Germline-derived CDR1 and CDR2 are SEHNR and FQNEAQ (reference sequence). V was pared by 1 base and J by 8 bases, with 15 bases between. This CDR3 has 16 amino acids. The chain's CDR3 is CASSLGPGGAHSPLHF. The CDR3, as DNA: TGTGCCAGCAGCTTAGGTCCAGGAGGGGCACATTCACCCCTCCACTTT.

This clone was observed a single time. The CDR3 DNA follows: TGCGCCAGCAGCTGGACCGGGACAGGGGTTTCCGAGCAGTACTTC. Amino acids: CASSWTGTGVSEQYF. V is TRBV5-1 and J is TRBJ2-7; 10 bases map to TRBD1. The length of the CDR3 is 15 residues. Per the germline V gene, CDR1 is SGHRS and CDR2 is YFSETQ. V trimming: 3 bases; J trimming: 6 bases; junction bases outside the gene matches: 9. Complete variable domain (other parts from reference TRBV5-1 and TRBJ2-7): KAGVTQTPRYLIKTRGQQVTLSCSPISGHRSVSWYQQTPGQGLQFLFEYFSETQRNKGNFPGRFSGRQFSNSRSEMNVSTLELGDSALYLCASSWTGTGVSEQYFGPGTRLTVT.

V and J are TRBV7-9 and TRBJ1-2; no clear D gene. Germline lookup yields CDR1 SEHNR and CDR2 FQNEAQ (reference sequence). Trimming left V 7 bases short and J 2 bases short, with 8 bases between. The CDR3 is 12 amino acids. The CDR3 bases are TGTGCCAGCACCAGCGTGAACTATGGCTACACCTTC. As protein: CASTSVNYGYTF.

The chain joins TRBV28 to TRBJ1-1; D is possibly TRBD1 (6 bases). V shed 8 bases and J shed 1 base, with 14 bases lying between them. Germline V gene sequence: CDR1 MDHEN, CDR2 SYDVKM. CDR3 size: 14 residues. This chain's CDR3 is CASRWTVKNTEAFF. In DNA, the CDR3 is TGTGCCAGCCGGTGGACAGTAAAGAACACTGAAGCTTTCTTT.

The V and J genes are TRBV6-1 and TRBJ2-7; 11 bases are shared with TRBD1. After removal of 3 bases from V and 4 bases from J, the junction contained 5 bases not matched to a gene. The germline V gene encodes CDR1 MNHNS and CDR2 SASEGT. The CDR3 sequence is 15 residues long. The CDR3 here is CASSDQDRGQYEQYF. The CDR3, as DNA: TGTGCCAGCAGTGATCAGGACAGGGGGCAATACGAGCAGTACTTC.

The chain recombines TRBV6-5 with TRBJ2-1; the D gene is possibly TRBD2 (6 bases). Germline CDR1 is MNHEY and CDR2 is SVGAGI. Trimming removed 4 bases at V and 1 base at J, with 14 bases between. The CDR3 is 16 amino acids. CDR3 region: CASSSPGTGSYNEQFF. CDR3 nucleotides: TGTGCCAGCAGTTCTCCCGGGACTGGGTCCTACAATGAGCAGTTCTTC.